What follows is one T cell receptor (beta chain) and its context. No antigen is known for it. Base qualities are missing; no much larger clone stands one base away. V is pared back by 0 bases and J by 0 bases, with 6 bases lying between the germline termini. Measured from the cysteine to the phenylalanine, the CDR3 is 14 residues long. CDR3 DNA is the only sequence kept; it has 42 bases, read in frame from the first base. For CDR1 and CDR2, the germline V gene lists SGHRS and YFSETQ. What the treatment or condition label conveys for this sample: oral pan-JAK inhibitor, 5-10 mg twice daily. Lesional scalp punch biopsies and peripheral blood were obtained from alopecia areata patients. After PBMCs were isolated by density centrifugation and stained for CD3, CD4 and CD8, a FACSAria was used to sort CD4+ and CD8+ T cells. The data are from a study of CD8+ T cells in alopecia areata (dated by TCRdb to the late 2010s). For the wider study: The treated patients, all with moderate-to-severe alopecia areata, were enrolled in an open-label pilot trial of oral tofacitinib given at 5 to 10 mg twice daily. Clonality in the scalp was compared among normal scalp (n=4), patchy alopecia areata scalp (n=8), and alopecia totalis/universalis scalp (n=8). To study T cell clonal expansion in alopecia areata, the researchers applied high-throughput TCRbeta sequencing to both the C3H/HeJ mouse model and human patients. Amplification of TCRbeta CDR3 regions was done by immunoSEQ multiplex PCR using 35 Vbeta forward primers and 13 Jbeta reverse primers. Patients stayed on tofacitinib for 6 to 18 months and then had 6 months of follow-up off drug so that delayed response and recurrence could be assessed. In treated patients, disease severity was measured using the SALT score, which gives the percentage of scalp surface area affected. Scalp tissue and sorted CD4+ and CD8+ peripheral blood T cells from patchy and totalis/universalis alopecia areata patients and from healthy controls were covered by human TCRbeta sequencing. Biopsies were taken from tofacitinib-treated patients at baseline and again at 4 and 24 weeks into treatment, and several of those patients also had a later scalp biopsy. The RNA source kit depended on sample type: the PAXgene miRNA kit for fixed scalp, the miRNeasy kit for PBMCs, and the RNeasy kit for mouse skin.

Library creation used the immunoSEQ multiplex PCR assay. RNA was extracted from all samples and reverse transcribed into cDNA, which served as template for TCR sequencing. First-strand cDNA was synthesized with SuperScript III using a 2:1 mix of oligo-dT and random hexamers. Amplification bias was assessed with a synthetic immune receptor repertoire, and residual bias was removed computationally. The study's own analysis went as follows. Raw reads were preprocessed to remove errors, and CDR3 was defined by IMGT conventions from the conserved cysteine to phenylalanine. Clonality was calculated as 1 minus Shannon entropy normalized by log2 of the number of productive unique TCRs. CD4 or CD8 identity of scalp clones was inferred by cross-referencing scalp TCRbeta sequences with sorted blood CD4 and CD8 repertoires. Not all clones reach the TCRdb copy of this immuneACCESS table, which keeps in-frame sequences only. Checked studies attribute under half of the gap to unresolved V genes and leave the rest unexplained. The DNA was the basis for D and trimming; V, J and clone size are from that table. This sample holds approximately 210,000 clones; less than 45% were observed only once. The ten biggest clones cover approximately 2.9% of the sample.

What the research found in general, with its limitations: Many expanded lesional clones persisted in scalp and blood during tofacitinib treatment, which may partly explain relapse after stopping treatment. Compared with normal scalp, lesional scalp, particularly in alopecia totalis/universalis, had higher clonality and more expanded CD8+ clones, which suggests antigenic drive. Unlike mouse skin, which is dominated by gammadelta T cells, normal human skin has resident alphabeta T cells that are also sequenced, and this complicates analysis of the scalp TCR repertoire. TCR sequences shared between patients were less clear than in mice, possibly partly because of HLA diversity in the patient population. With tofacitinib, both scalp clonality and the number of expanded CD8+ clones among the top 100 scalp clones went down significantly. Because the treated cohort was small and had only one nonresponder, larger studies are needed to examine links between baseline CD8+ expansion and response.

The sequence was collected from a human donor with alopecia areata. The starting material was CD4+ T cells sorted from blood, obtained around week 36, from a patient treated with tofacitinib. Here the chain combines TRBV5-1 and TRBJ1-1, with the D gene not confidently named. The bases are TGCGCCAGCAGCTTGGGGGCGGTGAACACTGAAGCTTTCTTT. This is translated as CASSLGAVNTEAFF.